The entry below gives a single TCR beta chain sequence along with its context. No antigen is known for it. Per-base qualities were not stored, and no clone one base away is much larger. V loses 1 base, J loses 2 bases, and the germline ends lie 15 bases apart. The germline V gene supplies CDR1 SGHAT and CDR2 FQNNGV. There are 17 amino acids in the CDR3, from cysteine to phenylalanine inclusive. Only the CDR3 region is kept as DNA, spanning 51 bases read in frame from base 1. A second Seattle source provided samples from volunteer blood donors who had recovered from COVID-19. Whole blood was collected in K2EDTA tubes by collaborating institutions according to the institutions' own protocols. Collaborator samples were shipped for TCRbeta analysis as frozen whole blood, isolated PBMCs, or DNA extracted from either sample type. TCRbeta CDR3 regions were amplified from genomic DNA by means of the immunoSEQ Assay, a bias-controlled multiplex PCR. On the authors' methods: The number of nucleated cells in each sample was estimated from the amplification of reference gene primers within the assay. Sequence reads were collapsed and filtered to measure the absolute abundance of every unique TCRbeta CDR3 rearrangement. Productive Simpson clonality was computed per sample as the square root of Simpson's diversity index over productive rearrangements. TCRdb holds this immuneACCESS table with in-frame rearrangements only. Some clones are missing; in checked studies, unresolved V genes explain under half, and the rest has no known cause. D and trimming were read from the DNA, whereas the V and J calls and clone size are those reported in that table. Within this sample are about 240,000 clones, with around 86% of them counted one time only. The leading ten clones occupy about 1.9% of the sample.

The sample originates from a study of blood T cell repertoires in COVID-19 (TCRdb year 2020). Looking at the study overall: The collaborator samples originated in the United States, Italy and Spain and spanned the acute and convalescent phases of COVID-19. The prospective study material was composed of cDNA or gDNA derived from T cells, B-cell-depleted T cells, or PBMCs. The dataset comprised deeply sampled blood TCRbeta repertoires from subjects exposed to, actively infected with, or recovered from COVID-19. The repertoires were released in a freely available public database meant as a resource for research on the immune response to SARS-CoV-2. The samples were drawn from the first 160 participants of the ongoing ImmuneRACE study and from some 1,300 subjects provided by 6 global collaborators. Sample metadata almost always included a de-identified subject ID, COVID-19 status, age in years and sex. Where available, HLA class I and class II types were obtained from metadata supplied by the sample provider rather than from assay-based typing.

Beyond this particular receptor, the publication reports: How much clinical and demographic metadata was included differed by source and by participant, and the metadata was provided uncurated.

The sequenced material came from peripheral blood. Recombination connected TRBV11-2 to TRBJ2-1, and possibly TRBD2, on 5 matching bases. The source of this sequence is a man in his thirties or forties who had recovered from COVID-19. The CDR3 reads CASSLASIETTYNEQFF. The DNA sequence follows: TGTGCCAGCAGCTTAGCGTCTATCGAGACTACCTACAATGAGCAGTTCTTC.